The 30 T cell receptor beta chains presented below share a single source sample, sequenced in a study of cytomegalovirus exposure and HLA in healthy donors. 60 Vbeta and 13 Jbeta primers were used in PCR. Here immunoSEQ multiplex PCR was the method, and the copy in TCRdb shows in-frame clones only, minus some. The sample holds more than 50,000 clones; approximately 83% are singletons and the top ten take about 10%. Source material: PBMCs. These receptors came from a female donor in good health and CMV-seronegative.

V and J are TRBV5-1 and TRBJ1-4, with unresolved D. This CDR3 is 13 amino acids long. The germline gives CDR1 SGHRS, CDR2 YFSETQ. Trimming shortened V by 4 bases and J by 10 bases, and 14 bases separated the two germline ends. CDR3 coding DNA: TGCGCCAGCAGCCCCACTGACGGGAGAAAACTGTTTTTT. This encodes CASSPTDGRKLFF.

The chain uses TRBV27 and TRBJ2-2; 11 bases agree with TRBD2. The length of the CDR3 is 15 residues. The V gene's germline CDR1 is MNHEY and CDR2 SMNVEV (reference sequence). Trimming at V came to 5 bases and at J to 4 bases, leaving 3 bases not matched to a gene. The CDR3 loop is CASSPGTSGTGELFF. The CDR3 DNA reads TGTGCCAGCAGTCCCGGGACTAGCGGCACCGGGGAGCTGTTTTTT.

As concerns this clone: The same CDR3 can be traced to other DNA sequences in this sample. The J gene is TRBJ1-2, the V gene TRBV5-1; D is uncertain. The CDR3 is made up of 13 amino acids. V was pared by 0 bases and J by 3 bases, with 6 bases between. Germline V gives CDR1 SGHRS, CDR2 YFSETQ. CDR3 loop: CASSLEGDYGYTF. For the CDR3, the DNA is TGCGCCAGCAGCTTGGAGGGAGACTATGGCTACACCTTC.

This chain connects TRBV11-2 to TRBJ2-3; 10 nucleotides line up with TRBD2. J gave up 3 bases and V 5 bases, and 8 bases lay outside the gene matches. This CDR3 is built from 16 residues. Germline V gives CDR1 SGHAT, CDR2 FQNNGV. CDR3 residues: CASSPGLAYGTDTQYF. The CDR3 DNA sequence: TGTGCCAGCAGCCCGGGACTAGCGTATGGGACAGATACGCAGTATTTT.

The J gene is TRBJ1-2, the V gene TRBV6-1; D is unresolved. Germline V gene lookup returns CDR1 MNHNS and CDR2 SASEGT. CDR3 length: 12 amino acids. V lost 7 bases, J lost 0 bases, and 6 bases lay in between. This CDR3 reads CASIGTNYGYTF. The CDR3 nucleotides read TGTGCCAGCATTGGCACTAACTATGGCTACACCTTC.

This clone was seen just once. J is TRBJ2-5 and V is TRBV19, with 10 bases lining up with TRBD2. V trimming: 3 bases; J trimming: 5 bases; junction bases outside the gene matches: 9. The CDR3 contains 16 residues. Germline V CDR1 and CDR2: LNHDA, SQIVND (reference sequence). CDR3 coding DNA: TGTGCCAGTAGTATCTGGGCTAGCGGGAGCGATGAGACCCAGTACTTC. Translated: CASSIWASGSDETQYF.

V is TRBV7-2 and J is TRBJ1-1; D is uncertain. The CDR3 sequence is 12 residues long. CDR1 and CDR2 from the germline V gene are SGHTA and FQGNSA. V was clipped by 1 base and J by 7 bases, with 7 bases between them. CDR3 amino acids: CASSLGPGEAFF. In DNA form, the CDR3 reads TGTGCCAGCAGCTTAGGTCCAGGTGAAGCTTTCTTT.

This clone has a handful of counts. V and J are TRBV5-6 and TRBJ1-1; a possible D gene is TRBD1 (5 bases). This CDR3 comprises 11 residues. Germline V CDR1 and CDR2: SGHDT, YYEEEE. Trimming shortened V by 5 bases and J by 7 bases, and 9 bases separated the two germline ends. CDR3 region: CASSYDSEAFF. Written as DNA, the CDR3 is TGTGCCAGCAGTTACGACAGTGAAGCTTTCTTT.

This chain joins TRBV7-2 and TRBJ2-3; D is perhaps TRBD2 (5 bases). There are 14 residues in the CDR3. Germline assignment: CDR1 SGHTA and CDR2 FQGNSA. V shed 3 bases and J shed 2 bases, with 9 bases lying between them. CDR3 nucleotides: TGTGCCAGCAGCTTGGCGGGCCCCACAGATACGCAGTATTTT. This translates into CASSLAGPTDTQYF.

V is TRBV6-1 and J is TRBJ2-7, with D maybe TRBD2 (6 bases). The CDR3 runs to 12 residues. From germline, CDR1 is MNHNS and CDR2 SASEGT. The V gene lost 5 bases and the J gene lost 6 bases, with 11 bases spanning the gap. CDR3 loop: CASSLAFREQYF. CDR3 bases: TGTGCCAGCAGTCTAGCGTTTCGCGAGCAGTACTTC.

The V gene is TRBV6-6, the J gene TRBJ1-4, with 8 bases fitting TRBD1. V lost 2 bases, J lost 10 bases, and 12 bases stayed unmatched. The CDR3 is 16 residues long. CDR1 and CDR2 (germline): MNHNY, SVGAGI (reference sequence). In DNA form, the CDR3 reads TGTGCCAGCAGTTACCCGGACAGGGACAGATGGGGAAAACTGTTTTTT. It translates to CASSYPDRDRWGKLFF.

Here the CDR3 reads CASSFGQVYNEQFF. In nucleotides, the CDR3 is TGTGCCAGCAGCTTCGGACAGGTGTACAATGAGCAGTTCTTC. The rearrangement links TRBV7-9 to TRBJ2-1; 7 nucleotides agree with TRBD1. CDR1 and CDR2 from the germline V gene are SEHNR and FQNEAQ (reference sequence). The CDR3 length is 14 residues. V dropped 3 bases and J dropped 4; count of bases not matched to a gene: 3. Based on the CDR3 plus reference TRBV7-9 and TRBJ2-1, the full variable domain is DTGVSQNPRHKITKRGQNVTFRCDPISEHNRLYWYRQTLGQGPEFLTYFQNEAQLEKSRLLSDRFSAERPKGSFSTLEIQRTEQGDSAMYLCASSFGQVYNEQFFGPGTRLTVL.

The gene calls are TRBV25-1 and TRBJ2-7, with 9 positions matching TRBD1. The CDR3 extends over 17 amino acids. CDR1 and CDR2 (germline): MGHDK, SYGVNS. The V gene end was trimmed by 2 bases and the J gene end by 1 base; junction bases not matched to a gene: 9. In DNA form, the CDR3 reads TGTGCCAGCAGTGAAGTACTAGGACAGGGGAGATCCTACGAGCAGTACTTC. Translating gives CASSEVLGQGRSYEQYF.

The rearrangement links TRBV9 to TRBJ2-3, with 8 bases that match TRBD2. With V trimmed by 1 base and J by 0 bases, 10 bases remained unmatched. Germline assignment: CDR1 SGDLS and CDR2 YYNGEE. This CDR3 comprises 18 residues. The CDR3 sequence is CASSVRTDIAGSTDTQYF. CDR3 bases: TGTGCCAGCAGCGTACGAACCGACATAGCGGGAAGCACAGATACGCAGTATTTT.

CDR3 sequence: CASSVNRGQSYTF. The CDR3 DNA reads TGTGCCAGCAGCGTAAACAGGGGGCAGAGCTACACCTTC. The V gene is TRBV9, the J gene TRBJ1-2, with 9 positions matching TRBD1. V was pared by 1 base and J by 9 bases, with 4 bases of the junction left unmatched. The CDR3 runs 13 residues. Germline V gene data show CDR1 as SGDLS and CDR2 as YYNGEE.

The chain joins TRBV2 to TRBJ2-2; a possible D gene is TRBD1 (6 bases). V lost 7 bases and J 4 bases, leaving 10 bases between the germline ends. Germline V gene sequence: CDR1 SNHLY, CDR2 FYNNEI. This CDR3 contains 13 residues. The CDR3 is CASTGVGTGELFF. In nucleotides, the CDR3 is TGTGCCAGCACAGGGGTTGGCACCGGGGAGCTGTTTTTT.

The rearrangement joins TRBV29-1 to TRBJ2-5, with 10 bases fitting TRBD2. There are 15 residues in the CDR3. The germline V gene has CDR1 SQVTM and CDR2 ANQGSEA. The ends lost 7 bases at V and 2 bases at J; junction bases unmatched: 10. The CDR3 loop is CSALPRTSGQETQYF. The CDR3 bases are TGCAGCGCACTCCCAAGGACTAGCGGTCAAGAGACCCAGTACTTC.

The chain combines TRBV11-2 with TRBJ2-7, with D tentatively TRBD2 (6 bases). The CDR3 is 14 residues long. The V and J ends lost 7 bases and 4 bases respectively, with 17 bases between them. CDR1 is SGHAT, CDR2 FQNNGV, per germline. CDR3 residues: CASTPGTAQYEQYF. The CDR3 DNA follows: TGTGCCAGCACCCCGGGGACTGCCCAATACGAGCAGTACTTC.

This clone has a handful of counts. This sequence joins TRBV5-1 and TRBJ2-5; tentatively, D is TRBD1 (5 bases). The CDR3 runs to 16 residues. CDR1 is SGHRS and CDR2 is YFSETQ in the germline V gene. V lost 1 base to trimming and J lost 4 bases, with 17 bases between them. The CDR3 DNA reads as TGCGCCAGCAGCTTGAAGTTAGGGGTGGAAGGAGAGACCCAGTACTTC. Protein product: CASSLKLGVEGETQYF.

The chain carries TRBV9 and TRBJ1-3; D is uncertain. V was trimmed by 0 bases and J by 0 bases, leaving 7 bases between them. The CDR3 runs to 15 residues. Germline CDR1 SGDLS, CDR2 YYNGEE. CDR3 protein: CASSVVPGSGNTIYF. The CDR3 DNA reads TGTGCCAGCAGCGTAGTTCCCGGCTCTGGAAACACCATATATTTT.

In regard to this clone: Additional DNA sequences in this sample encode the identical CDR3. The V gene is TRBV5-1, the J gene TRBJ2-5; 7 nucleotides agree with TRBD1. The CDR3 covers 16 residues. Germline CDR1 and CDR2: SGHRS and YFSETQ. Trimming at V came to 0 bases and at J to 0 bases, leaving 5 bases not matched to a gene. The CDR3 nucleotides are TGCGCCAGCAGCTTGGTAACAGGGGTGTACCAAGAGACCCAGTACTTC. It specifies CASSLVTGVYQETQYF.

J is TRBJ2-5 and V is TRBV5-6; D uncertain. In germline, CDR1 is SGHDT, CDR2 YYEEEE. V shed 4 bases and J shed 5 bases, with 18 bases lying between them. This CDR3 spans 15 amino acids. In DNA, the CDR3 is TGTGCCAGCAGCGCCTCCGGTGAACGATTTGAGACCCAGTACTTC. The encoded protein is CASSASGERFETQYF.

V usage is TRBV5-1 and J usage is TRBJ1-2; TRBD1 might be the D (6 bases). Germline V gene sequence: CDR1 SGHRS, CDR2 YFSETQ. CDR3 length equals 18 residues. V was trimmed by 0 bases and J by 0 bases, leaving 18 bases between them. CDR3 DNA: TGCGCCAGCAGCTTGGCCTTGCCCGACAGGAAAACTAACTATGGCTACACCTTC. Protein product: CASSLALPDRKTNYGYTF.

There are a few counts of this clone. The rearrangement joins TRBV15 to TRBJ1-1, with 7 positions matching TRBD1. The CDR3 sequence is 15 residues long. Germline V CDR1 and CDR2: LNHNV, YYDKDF (reference sequence). V lost 5 bases, J lost 6 bases, and 12 bases stayed unmatched. CDR3 sequence reads: CATSLRQGRVPEAFF. CDR3 nucleotides: TGTGCCACCAGCTTACGACAGGGCCGAGTGCCTGAAGCTTTCTTT.

This clone was recorded a few times. The chain recombines TRBV15 with TRBJ2-2, with D unclear. The V and J ends lost 3 bases and 6 bases respectively, with 11 bases between them. The CDR3 runs to 14 residues. Germline V gene sequence: CDR1 LNHNV, CDR2 YYDKDF (reference sequence). The CDR3: CATSRGQAPGELFF. The CDR3 bases are TGTGCCACCAGCAGGGGCCAGGCCCCCGGGGAGCTGTTTTTT.

The sample holds one count of this clone. The rearrangement links TRBV5-4 to TRBJ1-1, with a tentative D call TRBD1 (6 bases). In germline, CDR1 is SGHNT, CDR2 YYREEE (reference sequence). The length of the CDR3 is 20 residues. The V and J ends lost 4 bases and 0 bases respectively, with 28 bases between them. In nucleotides, the CDR3 is TGTGCCAGCAGCCGGTCTCCTCCGGGGACACCCTTTCGAATGAACACTGAAGCTTTCTTT. This gives the protein CASSRSPPGTPFRMNTEAFF.

This clone is a singleton in its sample. V is TRBV7-9 and J is TRBJ2-5, with 12 bases identical to TRBD2. With 1 base clipped from V and 4 bases from J, the junction kept 7 bases outside the gene matches. Germline assignment: CDR1 SEHNR and CDR2 FQNEAQ (reference sequence). The CDR3 runs to 17 residues. The CDR3 here is CASSLETSGRTGETQYF. The CDR3, as DNA: TGTGCCAGCAGCTTAGAGACTAGCGGGAGAACAGGAGAGACCCAGTACTTC.

The chain recombines TRBV12-2 with TRBJ2-3; TRBD2 is the table's D call, not checked against the DNA. TRBV12-2 is flagged as a pseudogene. This CDR3 is built from 17 residues. The chain's CDR3 is CASRPPRGFHRTDTQYF. The CDR3, as DNA: TGTGCAAGTCGCCCCCCACGGGGGTTTCACCGCACAGATACGCAGTATTTT.

The chain recombines TRBV7-2 with TRBJ2-3; no clear D gene. Per the germline V gene, CDR1 is SGHTA and CDR2 is FQGNSA. Trimming took 1 base from V and 3 from J, leaving 8 bases between them. The CDR3 is 14 residues long. CDR3 DNA: TGTGCCAGCAGCTTAGGGTCCCGGACAGATACGCAGTATTTT. Its protein is CASSLGSRTDTQYF.

V and J are TRBV5-1 and TRBJ2-1; TRBD2 agrees at 10 bases. CDR1 SGHRS and CDR2 YFSETQ come from the germline V gene. The CDR3 is 16 residues long. With V trimmed by 4 bases and J by 7 bases, 11 bases remained unmatched. The CDR3 region has the DNA TGCGCCAGCAGCCTGCTAGCGGGAGTAGAATTTAATGAGCAGTTCTTC. This encodes CASSLLAGVEFNEQFF.